The entry below describes one T cell receptor beta chain. The antigen remains undetermined. This entry is derived from a study of T-cell reconstitution after alpha-beta-depleted transplantation in children. The study's findings and limits: About two months after transplant, alpha-beta T cells reportedly came from several hundred expanded graft clones. Day-60 TCRbeta diversity that was high in some patients was derived from surviving recipient T cells and thymic progenitors.

Germline values: CDR1 MDHEN, CDR2 SYDVKM. V shed 6 bases, J shed 3 bases, and the junction held 17 bases outside the gene matches. This CDR3 is 18 amino acids long. Using unique molecular identifiers, the investigators prepared the TCRbeta library. Via MiXCR, TCRdb re-called the PCR reads, giving one row per CDR3 protein. The table has about 590,000 distinct CDR3 sequences, 13% seen once; the top ten hold about 2%. V is TRBV28 and J is TRBJ2-7, with TRBD2 matching over 10 bases. The starting material was PBMCs, mostly from graft donor cells, obtained 360 days after TCRalphabeta/CD19-depleted stem cell transplant. This TCR was recovered from a male patient aged 10-17 years who had a stem cell transplant for acute myeloid leukemia, so the T cells may come from the graft donor. DNA of the CDR3: TGTGCCAGCAGCAGACAGGGTGAACTAGCGGGATATCACTACGAGCAGTACTTC. Translated, it gives CASSRQGELAGYHYEQYF.